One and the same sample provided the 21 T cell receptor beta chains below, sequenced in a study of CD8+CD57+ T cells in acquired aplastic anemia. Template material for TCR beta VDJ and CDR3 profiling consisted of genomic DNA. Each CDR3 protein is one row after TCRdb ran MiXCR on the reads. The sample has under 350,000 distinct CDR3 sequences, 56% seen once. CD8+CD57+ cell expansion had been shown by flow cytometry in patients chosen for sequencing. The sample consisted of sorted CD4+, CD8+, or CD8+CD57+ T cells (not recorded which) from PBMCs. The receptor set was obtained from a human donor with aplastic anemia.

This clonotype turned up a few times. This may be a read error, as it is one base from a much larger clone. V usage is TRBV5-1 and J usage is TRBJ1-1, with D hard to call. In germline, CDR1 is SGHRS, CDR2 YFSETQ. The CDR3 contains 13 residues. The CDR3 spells CVSSLVREQKAFF. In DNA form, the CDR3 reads TGCGTCAGCAGCTTGGTTCGGGAGCAGAAAGCTTTCTTT.

The CDR3 region has the DNA TGTGCCAGTAGTAATGTAGCGGACTACACCTTC. Its translation: CASSNVADYTF. The chain is built from TRBV19 and TRBJ1-2; D gene ambiguous. The length of the CDR3 is 11 residues. Trimming left V 4 bases short and J 10 bases short, with 10 bases between. Germline CDR1 and CDR2: LNHDA and SQIVND (reference sequence). Combining the CDR3 with reference TRBV19 and TRBJ1-2 gives the whole variable domain DGGITQSPKYLFRKEGQNVTLSCEQNLNHDAMYWYRQDPGQGLRLIYYSQIVNDFQKGDIAEGYSVSREKKESFPLTVTSAQKNPTAFYLCASSNVADYTFGSGTRLTVV.

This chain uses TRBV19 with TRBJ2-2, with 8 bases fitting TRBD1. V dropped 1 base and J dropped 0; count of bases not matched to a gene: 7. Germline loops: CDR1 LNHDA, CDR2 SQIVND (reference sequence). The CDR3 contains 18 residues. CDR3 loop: CASSIVARGLANTGELFF. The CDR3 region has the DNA TGTGCCAGTAGTATAGTGGCCAGGGGGCTGGCGAACACCGGGGAGCTGTTTTTT.

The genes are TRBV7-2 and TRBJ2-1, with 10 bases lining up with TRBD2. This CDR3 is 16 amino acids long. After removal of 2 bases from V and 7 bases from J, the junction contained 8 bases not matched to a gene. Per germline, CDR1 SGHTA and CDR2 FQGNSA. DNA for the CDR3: TGTGCCAGCAGCTTAAGTCTAGCGGGGGCAGTGAATGAGCAGTTCTTC. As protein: CASSLSLAGAVNEQFF. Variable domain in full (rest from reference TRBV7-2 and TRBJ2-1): GAGVSQSPSNKVTEKGKDVELRCDPISGHTALYWYRQSLGQGLEFLIYFQGNSAPDKSGLPSDRFSAERTGGSVSTLTIQRTQQEDSAVYLCASSLSLAGAVNEQFFGPGTRLTVL.

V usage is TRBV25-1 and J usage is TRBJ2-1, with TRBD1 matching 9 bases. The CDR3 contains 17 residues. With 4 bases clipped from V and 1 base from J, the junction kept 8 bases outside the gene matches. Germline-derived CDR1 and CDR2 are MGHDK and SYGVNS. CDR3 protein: CASSARPGQGSYNEQFF. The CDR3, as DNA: TGTGCCAGCAGTGCGAGACCGGGACAGGGTTCCTACAATGAGCAGTTCTTC.

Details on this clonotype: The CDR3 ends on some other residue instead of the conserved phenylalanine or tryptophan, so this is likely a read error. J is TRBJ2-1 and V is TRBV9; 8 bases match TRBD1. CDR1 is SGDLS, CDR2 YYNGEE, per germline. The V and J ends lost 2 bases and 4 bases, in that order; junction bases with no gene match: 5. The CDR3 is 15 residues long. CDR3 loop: CASSVTGEIYNEQFL. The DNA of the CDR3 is TGTGCCAGCAGCGTGACAGGGGAAATTTACAATGAGCAGTTCCTC.

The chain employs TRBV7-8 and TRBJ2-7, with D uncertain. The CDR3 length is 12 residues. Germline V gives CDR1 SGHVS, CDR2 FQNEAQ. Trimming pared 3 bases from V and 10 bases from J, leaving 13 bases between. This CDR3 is CASSLDPPRQYF. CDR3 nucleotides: TGTGCCAGCAGCTTGGACCCACCTCGACAGTACTTC.

CDR3 sequence: CSVLEQANTGELFF. The CDR3 DNA reads as TGCAGCGTTTTGGAACAAGCGAACACCGGGGAGCTGTTTTTT. The J gene is TRBJ2-2, the V gene TRBV29-1; D not certain. Germline V gene lookup returns CDR1 SQVTM and CDR2 ANQGSEA. This CDR3 is built from 14 residues. V lost 5 bases and J 0 bases, leaving 10 bases between the germline ends.

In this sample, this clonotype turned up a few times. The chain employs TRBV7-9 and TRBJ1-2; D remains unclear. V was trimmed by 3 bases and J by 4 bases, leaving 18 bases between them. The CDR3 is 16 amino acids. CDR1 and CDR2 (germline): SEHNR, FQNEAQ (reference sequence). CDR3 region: CASSFTPGEGSYGYTF. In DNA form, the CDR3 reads TGTGCCAGCAGCTTCACGCCGGGAGAGGGTAGCTATGGCTACACCTTC.

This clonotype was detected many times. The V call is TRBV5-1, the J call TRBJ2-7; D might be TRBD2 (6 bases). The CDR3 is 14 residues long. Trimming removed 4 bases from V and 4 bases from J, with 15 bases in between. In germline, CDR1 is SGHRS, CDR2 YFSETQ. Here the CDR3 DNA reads TGCGCCAGCAGCCCCGGGGGACGGGAGTACGAGCAGTACTTC. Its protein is CASSPGGREYEQYF.

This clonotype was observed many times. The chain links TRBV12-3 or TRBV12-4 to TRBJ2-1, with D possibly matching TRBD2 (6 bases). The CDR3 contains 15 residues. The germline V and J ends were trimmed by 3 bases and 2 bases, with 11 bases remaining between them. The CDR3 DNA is TGTGCCAGCAGTTTTTCGCGGGACCCCTACAATGAGCAGTTCTTC. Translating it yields CASSFSRDPYNEQFF.

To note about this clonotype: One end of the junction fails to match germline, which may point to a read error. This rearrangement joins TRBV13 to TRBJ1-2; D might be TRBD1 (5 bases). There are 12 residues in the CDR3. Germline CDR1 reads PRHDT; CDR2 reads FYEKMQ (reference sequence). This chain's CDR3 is CASSIGVYGYTF. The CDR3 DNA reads TGTGCCAGCAGCATAGGGGTCTATGGCTACACCTTC.

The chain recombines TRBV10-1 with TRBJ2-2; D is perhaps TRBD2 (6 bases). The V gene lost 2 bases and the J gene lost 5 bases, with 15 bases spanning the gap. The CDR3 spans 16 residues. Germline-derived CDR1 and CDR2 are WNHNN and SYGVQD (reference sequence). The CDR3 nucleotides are TGCGCCAGCAGTGAGATCGGGGTAGCGGCTACCGGGGAGCTGTTTTTT. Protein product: CASSEIGVAATGELFF.

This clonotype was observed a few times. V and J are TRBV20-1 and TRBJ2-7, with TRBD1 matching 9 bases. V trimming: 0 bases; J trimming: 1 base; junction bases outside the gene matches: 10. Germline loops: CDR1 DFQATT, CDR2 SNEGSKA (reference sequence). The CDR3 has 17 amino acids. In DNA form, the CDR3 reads TGCAGTGCTAGAGATCGGAGACAGGGGGGAATGTCCTACGAGCAGTACTTC. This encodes CSARDRRQGGMSYEQYF.

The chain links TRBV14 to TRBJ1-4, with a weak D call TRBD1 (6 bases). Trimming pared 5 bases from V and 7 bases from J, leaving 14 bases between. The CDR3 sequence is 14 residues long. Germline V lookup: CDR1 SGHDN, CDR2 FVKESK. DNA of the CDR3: TGTGCCAGCAGCGCCAGGGGCGCGGGTGAAAAACTGTTTTTT. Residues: CASSARGAGEKLFF.

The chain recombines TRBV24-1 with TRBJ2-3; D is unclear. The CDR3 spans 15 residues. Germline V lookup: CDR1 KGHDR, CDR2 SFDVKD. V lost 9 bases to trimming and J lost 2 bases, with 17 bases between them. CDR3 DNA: TGTGCCACCTCTGACGGGTTGGGCCTCACAGATACGCAGTATTTT. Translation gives CATSDGLGLTDTQYF.

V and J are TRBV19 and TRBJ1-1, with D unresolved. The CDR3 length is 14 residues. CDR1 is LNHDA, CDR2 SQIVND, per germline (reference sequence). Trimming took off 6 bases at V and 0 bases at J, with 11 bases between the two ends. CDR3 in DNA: TGTGCCAGTAGGGTAGGGCAGCTGAACACTGAAGCTTTCTTT. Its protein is CASRVGQLNTEAFF.

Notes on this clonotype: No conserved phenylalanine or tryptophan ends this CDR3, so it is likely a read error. The CDR3 bases are TGTGCCAGCAGCCTCAATACTCCGGGACAGGGGCACGAGCAGTACCTC. Translated: CASSLNTPGQGHEQYL. The J gene is TRBJ2-7, the V gene TRBV7-8, with 10 bases that match TRBD1. This CDR3 is 16 amino acids long. With 5 bases clipped from V and 5 bases from J, the junction kept 12 bases outside the gene matches. Germline values: CDR1 SGHVS, CDR2 FQNEAQ.

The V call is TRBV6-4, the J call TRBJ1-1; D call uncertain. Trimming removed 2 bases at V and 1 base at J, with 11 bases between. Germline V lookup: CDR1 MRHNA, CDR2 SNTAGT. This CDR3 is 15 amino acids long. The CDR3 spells CASSDVTPENTEAFF. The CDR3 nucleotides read TGTGCCAGCAGTGACGTGACACCTGAGAACACTGAAGCTTTCTTT.

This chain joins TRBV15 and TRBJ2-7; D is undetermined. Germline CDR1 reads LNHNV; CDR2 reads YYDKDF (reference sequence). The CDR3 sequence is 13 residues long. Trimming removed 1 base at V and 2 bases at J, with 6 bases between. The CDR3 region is CATSRGLAYEQYF. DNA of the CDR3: TGTGCCACCAGCAGAGGGCTAGCCTACGAGCAGTACTTC.

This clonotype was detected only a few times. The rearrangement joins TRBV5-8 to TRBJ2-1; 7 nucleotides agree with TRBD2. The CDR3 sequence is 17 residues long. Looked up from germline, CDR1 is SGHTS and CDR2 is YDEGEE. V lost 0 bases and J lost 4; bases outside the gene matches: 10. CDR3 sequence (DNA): TGTGCCAGCAGCTTGGCCTCGGGGGGATTACCTTACAATGAGCAGTTCTTC. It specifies CASSLASGGLPYNEQFF.